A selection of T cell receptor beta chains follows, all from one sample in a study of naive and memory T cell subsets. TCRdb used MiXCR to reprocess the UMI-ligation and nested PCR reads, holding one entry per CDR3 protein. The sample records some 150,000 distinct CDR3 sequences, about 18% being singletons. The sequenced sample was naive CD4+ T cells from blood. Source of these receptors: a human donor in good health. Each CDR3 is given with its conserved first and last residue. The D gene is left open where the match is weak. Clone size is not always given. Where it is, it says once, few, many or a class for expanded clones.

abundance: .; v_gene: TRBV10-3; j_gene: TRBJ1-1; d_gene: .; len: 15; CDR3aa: CAISEYLTGNTEAFF; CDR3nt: TGTGCCATCAGTGAGTACCTGACAGGGAACACTGAAGCTTTCTTT
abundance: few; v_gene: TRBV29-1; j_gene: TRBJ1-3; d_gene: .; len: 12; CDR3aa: CSGGSSGNTIYF; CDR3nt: TGCAGCGGTGGGAGCTCTGGAAACACCATATATTTT
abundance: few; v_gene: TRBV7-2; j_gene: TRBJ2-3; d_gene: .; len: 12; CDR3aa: CASSLTIGTQYF; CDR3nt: TGTGCCAGCAGCTTAACTATCGGTACGCAGTATTTT
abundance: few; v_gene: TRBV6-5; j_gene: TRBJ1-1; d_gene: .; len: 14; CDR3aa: CASSRPMENTEAFF; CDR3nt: TGTGCCAGCAGTCGGCCGATGGAGAACACTGAAGCTTTCTTT
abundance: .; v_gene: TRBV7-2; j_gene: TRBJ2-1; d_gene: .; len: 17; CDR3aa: CASSLDGLGHIGNEQFF; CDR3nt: TGTGCCAGCAGCCTTGATGGTCTAGGCCACATCGGGAATGAGCAGTTCTTC
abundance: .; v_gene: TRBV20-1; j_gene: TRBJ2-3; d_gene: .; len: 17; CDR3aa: CSASRGLGTPGGDTQYF; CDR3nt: TGCAGTGCTAGTAGAGGGTTGGGGACCCCCGGGGGAGATACGCAGTATTTT
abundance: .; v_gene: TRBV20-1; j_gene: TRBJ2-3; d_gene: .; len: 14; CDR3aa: CSAAKGLATDTQYF; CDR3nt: TGCAGTGCCGCGAAGGGCCTAGCTACAGATACGCAGTATTTT
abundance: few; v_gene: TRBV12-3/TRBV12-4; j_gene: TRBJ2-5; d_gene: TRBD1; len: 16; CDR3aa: CATLPGGTPGGETQYF; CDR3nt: TGTGCCACCCTCCCAGGGGGCACCCCCGGGGGTGAGACCCAGTACTTC
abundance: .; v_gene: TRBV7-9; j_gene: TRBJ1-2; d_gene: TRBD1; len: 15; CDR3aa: CASMGTGSVRYGYTF; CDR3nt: TGTGCCAGCATGGGGACAGGGTCGGTTCGGTATGGCTACACCTTC
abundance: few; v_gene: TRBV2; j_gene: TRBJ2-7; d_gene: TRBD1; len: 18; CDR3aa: CASRPLPGQGTRSYEQYF; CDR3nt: TGTGCCAGCAGGCCATTACCGGGACAGGGTACAAGGTCCTACGAGCAGTACTTC
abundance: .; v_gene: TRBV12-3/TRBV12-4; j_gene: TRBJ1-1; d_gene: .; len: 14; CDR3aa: CASSLGYVNTEAFF; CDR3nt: TGTGCCAGCAGTTTAGGGTACGTGAACACTGAAGCTTTCTTT
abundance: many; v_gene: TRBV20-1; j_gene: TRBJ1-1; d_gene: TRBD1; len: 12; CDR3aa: CSARQGPTEAFF; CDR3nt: TGCAGTGCTCGACAGGGTCCCACTGAAGCTTTCTTT
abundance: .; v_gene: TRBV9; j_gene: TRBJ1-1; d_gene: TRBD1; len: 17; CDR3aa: CASSVGLSTGRNTEAFF; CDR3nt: TGTGCCAGCAGCGTAGGGCTGTCGACAGGGAGGAACACTGAAGCTTTCTTT
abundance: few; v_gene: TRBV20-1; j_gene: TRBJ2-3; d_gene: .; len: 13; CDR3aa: CSASWRGPDTQYF; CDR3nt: TGCAGTGCTAGTTGGAGGGGCCCAGATACGCAGTATTTT
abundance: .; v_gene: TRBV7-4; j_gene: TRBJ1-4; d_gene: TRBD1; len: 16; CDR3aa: CASSLAKTGENEKLFF; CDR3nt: TGTGCCAGCAGCTTAGCCAAGACAGGGGAGAATGAAAAACTGTTTTTT
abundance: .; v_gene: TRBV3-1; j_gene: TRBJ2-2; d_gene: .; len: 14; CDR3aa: CASSPLLNTGELFF; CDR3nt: TGTGCCAGCAGCCCCCTACTTAACACCGGGGAGCTGTTTTTT
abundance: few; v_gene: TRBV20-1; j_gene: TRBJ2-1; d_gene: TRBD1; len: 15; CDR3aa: CSAPPPDRGYNEQFF; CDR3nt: TGCAGTGCCCCCCCCCCGGACAGGGGGTACAATGAGCAGTTCTTC
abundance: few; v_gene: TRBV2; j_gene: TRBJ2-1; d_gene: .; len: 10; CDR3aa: CASSVSEQFF; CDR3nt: TGTGCCAGCAGCGTCAGCGAGCAGTTCTTC
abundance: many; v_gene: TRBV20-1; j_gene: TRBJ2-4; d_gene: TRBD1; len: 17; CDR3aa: CSARAIGQGLAKNIQYF; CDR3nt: TGCAGTGCTAGAGCTATTGGACAGGGCTTAGCCAAAAACATTCAGTACTTC
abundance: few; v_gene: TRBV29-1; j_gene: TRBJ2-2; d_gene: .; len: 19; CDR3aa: CSVDNPFLGSHRLTGELFF; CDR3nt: TGCAGCGTTGATAACCCTTTTCTAGGGAGCCACAGGCTAACCGGGGAGCTGTTTTTT
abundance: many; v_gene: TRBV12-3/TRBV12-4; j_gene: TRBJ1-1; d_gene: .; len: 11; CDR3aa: CASSLYTEAFF; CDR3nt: TGTGCCAGCAGTTTATACACTGAAGCTTTCTTT
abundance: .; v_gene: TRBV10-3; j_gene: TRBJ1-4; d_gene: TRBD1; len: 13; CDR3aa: CAISGQGGEKLFF; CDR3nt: TGTGCCATCAGTGGACAGGGTGGGGAAAAACTGTTTTTT
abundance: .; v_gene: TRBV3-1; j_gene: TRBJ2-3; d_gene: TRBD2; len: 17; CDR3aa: CASSQDRRLAGADTQYF; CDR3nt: TGTGCCAGCAGCCAAGATAGGCGGCTAGCGGGAGCAGATACGCAGTATTTT
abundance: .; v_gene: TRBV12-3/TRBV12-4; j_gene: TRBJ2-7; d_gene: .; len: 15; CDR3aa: CASSLTGPLYYEQYF; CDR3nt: TGTGCCAGCAGTTTAACGGGGCCACTTTACTACGAGCAGTACTTC
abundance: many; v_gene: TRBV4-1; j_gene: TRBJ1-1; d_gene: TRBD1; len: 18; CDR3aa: CASSPLFRRTGSSTEAFF; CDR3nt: TGCGCCAGCAGCCCCCTTTTCCGTCGGACAGGGAGCAGCACTGAAGCTTTCTTT
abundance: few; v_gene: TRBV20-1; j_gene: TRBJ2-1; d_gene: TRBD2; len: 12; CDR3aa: CSAGGSYNEQFF; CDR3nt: TGCAGTGCCGGGGGGTCCTACAATGAGCAGTTCTTC
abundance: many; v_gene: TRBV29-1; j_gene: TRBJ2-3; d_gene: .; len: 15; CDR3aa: CSVESRATSTDTQYF; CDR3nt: TGCAGCGTTGAAAGTCGCGCCACTAGCACAGATACGCAGTATTTT
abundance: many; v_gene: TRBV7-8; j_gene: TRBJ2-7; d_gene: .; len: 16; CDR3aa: CASSPLGSRKRYEQYF; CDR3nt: TGTGCCAGCAGCCCGCTAGGTTCCAGGAAGCGATACGAGCAGTACTTC
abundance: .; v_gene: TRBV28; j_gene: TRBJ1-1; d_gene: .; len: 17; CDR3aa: CASSSSAGAGQDTEAFF; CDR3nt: TGTGCCAGCAGTTCGTCGGCGGGCGCGGGTCAGGACACTGAAGCTTTCTTT
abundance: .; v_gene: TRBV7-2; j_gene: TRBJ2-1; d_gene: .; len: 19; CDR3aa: CASSSLYRKSGKTYNEQFF; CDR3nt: TGTGCCAGCAGCTCTCTATATAGAAAGAGCGGAAAAACCTACAATGAGCAGTTCTTC
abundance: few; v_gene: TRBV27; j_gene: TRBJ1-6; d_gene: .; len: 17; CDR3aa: CASKFTAAPGSNSPLHF; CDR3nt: TGTGCCAGCAAGTTTACGGCTGCACCGGGTTCTAATTCACCCCTCCACTTT
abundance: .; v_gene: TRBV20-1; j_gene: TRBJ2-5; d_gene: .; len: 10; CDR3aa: CSAPRGTQYF; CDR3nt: TGCAGTGCTCCGCGGGGGACCCAGTACTTC
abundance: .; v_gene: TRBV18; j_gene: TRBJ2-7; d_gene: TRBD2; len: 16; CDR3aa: CASSPGLAGVTYEQYF; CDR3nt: TGTGCCAGCTCACCAGGTCTAGCGGGAGTCACCTACGAGCAGTACTTC
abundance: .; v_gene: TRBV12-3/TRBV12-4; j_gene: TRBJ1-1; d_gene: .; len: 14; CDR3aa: CASRPGQMNTEAFF; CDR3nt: TGTGCCAGCAGGCCCGGACAGATGAACACTGAAGCTTTCTTT
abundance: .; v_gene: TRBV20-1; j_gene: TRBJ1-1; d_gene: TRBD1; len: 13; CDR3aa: CSATGQVNTEAFF; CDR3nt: TGCAGTGCTACTGGACAGGTGAACACTGAAGCTTTCTTT
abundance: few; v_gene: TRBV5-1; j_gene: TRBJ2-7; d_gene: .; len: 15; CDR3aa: CASSLVGDQTYEQYF; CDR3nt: TGCGCCAGCAGCTTGGTGGGGGACCAAACCTACGAGCAGTACTTC
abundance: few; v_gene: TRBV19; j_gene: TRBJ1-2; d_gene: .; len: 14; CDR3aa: CASTLDSPNYGYTF; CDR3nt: TGTGCCAGTACTTTAGACAGCCCGAACTATGGCTACACCTTC
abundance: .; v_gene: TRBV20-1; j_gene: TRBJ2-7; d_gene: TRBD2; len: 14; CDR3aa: CSARSSGRLDEQYF; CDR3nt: TGCAGTGCTAGAAGTAGCGGGAGGCTAGACGAGCAGTACTTC
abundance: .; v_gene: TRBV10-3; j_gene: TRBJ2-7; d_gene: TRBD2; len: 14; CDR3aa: CAISGTSGAYEQYF; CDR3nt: TGTGCCATCAGTGGTACTAGCGGGGCATACGAGCAGTACTTC
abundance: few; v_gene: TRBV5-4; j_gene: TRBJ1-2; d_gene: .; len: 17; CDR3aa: CASSFPGTLRQIYGYTF; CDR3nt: TGTGCCAGCAGCTTTCCGGGGACCCTGAGACAGATCTATGGCTACACCTTC
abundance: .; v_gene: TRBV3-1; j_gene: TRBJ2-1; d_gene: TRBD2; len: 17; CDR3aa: CASSQVAGGSSYNEQFF; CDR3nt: TGTGCCAGCAGCCAGGTAGCGGGGGGGAGCTCCTACAATGAGCAGTTCTTC
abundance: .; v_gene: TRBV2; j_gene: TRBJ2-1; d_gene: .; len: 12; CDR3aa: CASSEAGGEQFF; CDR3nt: TGTGCCAGCAGTGAAGCGGGCGGTGAGCAGTTCTTC
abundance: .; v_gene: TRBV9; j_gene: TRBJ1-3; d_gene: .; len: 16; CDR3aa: CASSVGGTSSGNTIYF; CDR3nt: TGTGCCAGCAGCGTAGGAGGAACGAGCTCTGGAAACACCATATATTTT
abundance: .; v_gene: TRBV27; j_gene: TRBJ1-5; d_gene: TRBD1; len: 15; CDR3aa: CASRPGTGANQPQHF; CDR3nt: TGTGCCAGCAGGCCCGGGACAGGGGCTAATCAGCCCCAGCATTTT
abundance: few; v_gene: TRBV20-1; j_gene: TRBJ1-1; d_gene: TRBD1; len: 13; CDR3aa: CSLTDRANTEAFF; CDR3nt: TGCAGCCTCACGGACAGGGCGAACACTGAAGCTTTCTTT
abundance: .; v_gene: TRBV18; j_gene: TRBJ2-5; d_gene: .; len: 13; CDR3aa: CASSPSQQETQYF; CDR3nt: TGTGCCAGCTCACCATCACAGCAAGAGACCCAGTACTTC
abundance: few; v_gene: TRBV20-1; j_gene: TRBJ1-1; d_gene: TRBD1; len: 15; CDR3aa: CSANSRQGRGTEAFF; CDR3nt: TGCAGTGCTAACTCCCGACAGGGACGGGGCACTGAAGCTTTCTTT
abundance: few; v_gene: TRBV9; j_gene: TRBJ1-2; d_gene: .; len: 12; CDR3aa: CASSVLDRGYTF; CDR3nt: TGTGCCAGCAGCGTTTTGGATCGAGGCTACACCTTC
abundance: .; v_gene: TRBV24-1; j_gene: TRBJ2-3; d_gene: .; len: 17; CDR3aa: CATSVYGGRGNTDTQYF; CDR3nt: TGTGCCACCAGTGTTTATGGTGGCCGGGGAAACACAGATACGCAGTATTTT
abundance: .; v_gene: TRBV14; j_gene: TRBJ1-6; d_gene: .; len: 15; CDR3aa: CASSYQGGWNSPLHF; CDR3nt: TGTGCCAGCAGCTACCAAGGGGGATGGAATTCACCCCTCCACTTT
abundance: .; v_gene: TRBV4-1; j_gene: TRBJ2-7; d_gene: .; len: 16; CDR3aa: CASSQDPGRLTLEQYF; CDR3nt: TGCGCCAGCAGCCAAGATCCGGGTCGGCTAACGTTGGAGCAGTACTTC
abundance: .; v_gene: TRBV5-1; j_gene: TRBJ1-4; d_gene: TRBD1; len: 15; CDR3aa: CASSRGQGAREKLFF; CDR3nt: TGCGCCAGCAGCCGGGGACAGGGGGCGCGTGAAAAACTGTTTTTT
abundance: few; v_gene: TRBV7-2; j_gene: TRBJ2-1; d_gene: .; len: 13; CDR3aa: CASSPIRGNEQFF; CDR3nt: TGTGCCAGCAGCCCAATACGGGGAAATGAGCAGTTCTTC
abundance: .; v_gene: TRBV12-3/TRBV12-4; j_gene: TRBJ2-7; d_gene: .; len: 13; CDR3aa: CASSLVQDYEQYF; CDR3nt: TGTGCCAGCAGTTTAGTCCAGGACTACGAGCAGTACTTC
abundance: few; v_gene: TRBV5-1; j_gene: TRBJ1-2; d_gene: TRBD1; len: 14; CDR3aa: CASSLSGQGYGYTF; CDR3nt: TGCGCCAGCAGCTTGTCCGGACAGGGCTATGGCTACACCTTC